These 22 T cell receptor beta chains came from one sample sequenced in a study of T cells in women clearing cervical HPV infection (dated by TCRdb to the late 2010s). To prepare the library, the immunoSEQ multiplex PCR assay was applied. TCRdb stores this immuneACCESS table with in-frame sequences only. Part of the clones is absent; in the studies checked, under half of the shortfall reflects unresolved V genes, and no reason is known for the rest. In this sample's table one finds around 30,000 clones. The ten largest make up roughly 18% of the sample. The sequenced sample consisted of blood buffy coat. The receptors originated from a woman between 18 and 70 years old with a cervical HPV16 infection that either progressed to CIN3+ or cleared (not recorded which).

On this clone: Read sequence stops 3 residues before the CDR3 end, and the germline J gene provides the missing end. The V and J genes are TRBV5-1 and TRBJ1-1, with D maybe TRBD1 (5 bases). This CDR3 comprises 13 residues. V was cut by 1 base and J by 6 bases, with 10 bases left in between. Germline CDR1 SGHRS, CDR2 YFSETQ. The CDR3 bases that were read are TGCGCCAGCAGCTTGCTTTCGGGGGCTGAA. Translated: CASSLLSGAE. The full CDR3 protein is CASSLLSGAEAFF.

Notes on this clone: The read finishes 3 residues shy of the CDR3 end, and the germline J gene is used to complete it. The V call is TRBV14, the J call TRBJ2-7; 8 bases are a match to TRBD1. This CDR3 has 12 amino acids. CDR1 and CDR2 (germline): SGHDN, FVKESK. CDR3 DNA (partial): TGTGCAAGCGGTACAGGGGGTTACGAG. Protein product: CASGTGGYE. The complete CDR3 sequence is CASGTGGYEQYF.

The CDR3 DNA, read in part, is TGCGCCAGCAGCTTGGGCGGGAACCTCCTTGAG. Translation gives CASSLGGNLLE. From start to end, the CDR3 is CASSLGGNLLEQFF. V is TRBV5-1 and J is TRBJ2-1; possible D gene TRBD2, 6 bases. The read halts 3 residues ahead of the CDR3 end, with the missing end drawn from the germline J gene. Germline assignment: CDR1 SGHRS and CDR2 YFSETQ. The CDR3 length is 14 residues. V was clipped by 0 bases and J by 9 bases, with 13 bases between them. Full variable domain (missing parts from reference TRBV5-1 and TRBJ2-1): KAGVTQTPRYLIKTRGQQVTLSCSPISGHRSVSWYQQTPGQGLQFLFEYFSETQRNKGNFPGRFSGRQFSNSRSEMNVSTLELGDSALYLCASSLGGNLLEQFFGPGTRLTVL.

With regard to this clone: The read halts 3 residues ahead of the CDR3 end, with the missing end drawn from the germline J gene. The V gene is TRBV20-1, the J gene TRBJ1-2; D is possibly TRBD1 (6 bases). CDR1 and CDR2 (germline): DFQATT, SNEGSKA (reference sequence). V lost 5 bases to trimming and J lost 4 bases, with 14 bases between them. The CDR3 is 13 amino acids. The CDR3 bases that were read are TGCAGTGCTCGCCAGGGGCCCCTCTATGGC. This translates into CSARQGPLYG. From start to end, the CDR3 is CSARQGPLYGYTF.

In the case of this clone: The read terminates 3 residues before the CDR3 end, so the remaining end is supplied by the germline J gene. This chain links TRBV19 with TRBJ1-2, with TRBD1 identical over 8 bases. This CDR3 contains 14 residues. Germline loops: CDR1 LNHDA, CDR2 SQIVND (reference sequence). The chain's CDR3 is CASSTDRESYDYTF. Incomplete CDR3 DNA: TGTGCCAGTAGTACGGACAGGGAGTCCTACGAC. The complete variable domain, with remaining parts taken from reference TRBV19 and TRBJ1-2, reads DGGITQSPKYLFRKEGQNVTLSCEQNLNHDAMYWYRQDPGQGLRLIYYSQIVNDFQKGDIAEGYSVSREKKESFPLTVTSAQKNPTAFYLCASSTDRESYDYTFGSGTRLTVV.

With regard to this clone: The sequenced fragment ends 3 residues before the CDR3 boundary, so the rest is inferred from the germline J gene. The chain is built from TRBV7-2 and TRBJ2-7; 7 bases align to TRBD2. Trimming took 8 bases from V and 5 from J; bases not matched to a gene: 6. This CDR3 contains 12 residues. Germline values: CDR1 SGHTA, CDR2 FQGNSA. CDR3 loop: CASGLVANEQYF. CDR3 bases read: TGTGCCAGCGGACTAGTGGCGAACGAG.

Regarding this clone: The read is 3 residues too short to cover the CDR3 end, so that end is filled in from the germline J gene. This rearrangement joins TRBV20-1 to TRBJ2-1, with TRBD1 matching 9 bases. There are 20 residues in the CDR3. V was pared by 3 bases and J by 6 bases, with 24 bases of the junction left unmatched. The germline gives CDR1 DFQATT, CDR2 SNEGSKA (reference sequence). The CDR3 bases that were read are TGCAGTGCTAGCGCTATGGGGGGGACAGGGAATTTCGTTTTGCCCAATGAG. It is translated as CSASAMGGTGNFVLPNE. The whole CDR3 protein is CSASAMGGTGNFVLPNEQFF.

On this clone itself: The CDR3 end lies 3 residues beyond the end of the read and is filled in from the germline J gene. V usage is TRBV7-9 and J usage is TRBJ2-5; D uncertain. Deletions cut 6 bases from V and 0 bases from J, with 5 bases between. The CDR3 consists of 12 residues. The germline CDR1 and CDR2 sequences are SEHNR and FQNEAQ (reference sequence). Here the CDR3 reads CASSQNQETQYF. The CDR3 DNA, read in part, is TGTGCCAGCAGTCAGAACCAAGAGACC.

Details on this clone: The read stops 3 residues short of the end of the CDR3; the missing end is completed from the germline J gene. V and J are TRBV4-1 and TRBJ2-7; D may be TRBD1 (5 bases). The CDR3 spans 15 residues. Deletions cut 3 bases from V and 0 bases from J, with 12 bases between. Germline CDR1 is MGHRA and CDR2 is YSYEKL. The CDR3 is CASSHVDSYSYEQYF. The part of the CDR3 DNA that was read is TGCGCCAGCAGCCACGTAGACAGTTACTCCTACGAG.

On this clone itself: The read ends 3 residues early relative to the CDR3; the germline J gene fills the gap. The chain carries TRBV6-2 or TRBV6-3 and TRBJ2-2; no clear D gene. The CDR3 covers 14 residues. The germline V gene encodes CDR1 MNHEY and CDR2 SVGEGT. Trimming shortened V by 1 base and J by 3 bases, and 6 bases separated the two germline ends. The covered CDR3 bases are TGTGCCAGCAGTTACTTCGCGGACACCGGGGAG. Amino acids: CASSYFADTGE. The whole CDR3 reads CASSYFADTGELFF.

Notes on this clone: The read finishes 3 residues shy of the CDR3 end, and the germline J gene is used to complete it. The chain carries TRBV2 and TRBJ2-3; 9 nucleotides agree with TRBD2. Germline V gives CDR1 SNHLY, CDR2 FYNNEI. After removal of 6 bases from V and 7 bases from J, the junction contained 14 bases not matched to a gene. This CDR3 has 16 amino acids. CDR3 sequence: CASRSPGSGSGYTQYF. The part of the CDR3 DNA that was read is TGTGCCAGCAGATCGCCGGGTAGCGGGAGTGGGTATACG.

Points on this clone: The read falls 3 residues short of the CDR3 end, and the missing part is taken from the germline J gene. J is TRBJ2-3 and V is TRBV19, with 9 positions matching TRBD1. The trim removed 3 bases at V and 3 bases at J, leaving 1 base unmatched. The length of the CDR3 is 14 residues. CDR1 and CDR2 from the germline V gene are LNHDA and SQIVND (reference sequence). The part of the CDR3 DNA that was read is TGTGCCAGTAGTATGACAGGGGGAACAGATACG. This gives the protein CASSMTGGTDT. The whole CDR3 protein reads CASSMTGGTDTQYF.

On this clone itself: Read sequence stops 3 residues before the CDR3 end, and the germline J gene provides the missing end. V usage is TRBV10-3 and J usage is TRBJ2-3; no clear D gene. Germline V gene lookup returns CDR1 ENHRY and CDR2 SYGVKD. CDR3 length: 13 residues. The part of the CDR3 DNA that was read is TGTGCCATCAGTGGACCAGAGCGTGAGACG. Encoded protein: CAISGPERET. The entire CDR3 reads CAISGPERETQYF.

Regarding this clone: The read comes to an end 3 residues before the CDR3 does, leaving the germline J gene to fill in the end. J is TRBJ1-1 and V is TRBV6-2 or TRBV6-3; D call uncertain. Germline V lookup: CDR1 MNHEY, CDR2 SVGEGT. Trimming removed 6 bases from V and 0 bases from J, with 8 bases in between. This CDR3 comprises 13 residues. The CDR3 here is CASRYSMNTEAFF. Incomplete CDR3 DNA: TGTGCCAGCAGATATTCTATGAACACTGAA.

To note about this clone: The CDR3 extends 3 residues past the end of the read, so its final part is completed from the germline J gene. The chain carries TRBV4-2 and TRBJ2-3; either TRBD1 or TRBD2 may supply D (5 bases each). CDR3 size: 15 residues. Germline V gives CDR1 LGHNA, CDR2 YNFKEQ. CDR3 DNA (partial): TGTGCCAGCAGCCAAGAATGGGCAGGGTGGGAGACG. It translates to CASSQEWAGWET. The whole CDR3 sequence is CASSQEWAGWETQYF.

About this clone itself: Coverage ceases 3 residues before the CDR3 finishes, and the germline J gene fills in the end. The chain is built from TRBV2 and TRBJ2-1; 7 nucleotides align to TRBD2. Unmatched junction bases numbered 9, after V lost 3 bases and J lost 4 bases. The CDR3 runs 16 residues. CDR1 and CDR2 (germline): SNHLY, FYNNEI. This CDR3 reads CASSDLAGAKYNEQFF. The sequenced part of the CDR3 DNA is TGTGCCAGCAGTGATCTGGCGGGAGCAAAGTACAATGAG.

In regard to this clone: From the germline J gene comes the end of the CDR3, since the read stops 3 residues before it. J is TRBJ2-2 and V is TRBV5-1, with 7 bases identical to TRBD1. The CDR3 has 14 amino acids. Germline lookup yields CDR1 SGHRS and CDR2 YFSETQ. The CDR3 loop is CASRQGLSGEKLFF. Incomplete CDR3 DNA: TGCGCCAGCAGACAGGGGCTGTCAGGGGAAAAG.

Regarding this clone: From the germline J gene comes the end of the CDR3, since the read stops 3 residues before it. The rearrangement links TRBV20-1 to TRBJ2-3; D perhaps matches TRBD1 (5 bases). The CDR3 totals 17 residues. Germline assignment: CDR1 DFQATT and CDR2 SNEGSKA (reference sequence). Trimming left V 3 bases short and J 7 bases short, with 26 bases between. This CDR3 is CSASVGVSSFPAYTQYF. The CDR3 bases that were read are TGCAGTGCTAGCGTAGGGGTGAGCTCTTTCCCGGCTTATACG.

For this clone: The CDR3 goes on 3 residues after the read ends, and that part is filled in from the germline J gene. This rearrangement joins TRBV7-3 to TRBJ2-5; D gene unclear. Germline V gene sequence: CDR1 SGHTA, CDR2 FQGTGA. CDR3 length equals 13 residues. The V and J ends lost 4 bases and 5 bases respectively, with 11 bases between them. The sequenced CDR3 bases are TGTGCCAGCAGCTCACATCCGAAGGAGACC. Amino acids: CASSSHPKET. From start to end, the CDR3 is CASSSHPKETQYF.

Comments on this clone: At one of its ends the junction is not consistent with the germline gene, which may arise from a read error. The sequenced fragment ends 3 residues before the CDR3 boundary, so the rest is inferred from the germline J gene. V and J are TRBV5-5 and TRBJ1-1; the D is unclear. The CDR3 runs to 13 residues. Germline-derived CDR1 and CDR2 are SGHKS and YYEKEE (reference sequence). CDR3 DNA (partial): TGTGCCGGCAGCCCATACAAGAACACTGAA. Encoded protein: CAGSPYKNTE. The whole CDR3 reads CAGSPYKNTEAFF.

As regards this clone: The read terminates 3 residues ahead of where the CDR3 ends, so the germline J gene completes it. The V and J genes are TRBV28 and TRBJ1-3; no definite D call. Germline CDR1 MDHEN, CDR2 SYDVKM. The V and J ends lost 5 bases and 5 bases respectively, with 10 bases between them. This CDR3 is built from 13 residues. CDR3 sequence: CASSGPARNTIYF. CDR3 bases read: TGTGCCAGCAGTGGGCCCGCACGAAACACC. The full variable domain, in which reference TRBV28 and TRBJ1-3 provide the parts outside the CDR3, is DVKVTQSSRYLVKRTGEKVFLECVQDMDHENMFWYRQDPGLGLRLIYFSYDVKMKEKGDIPEGYSVSREKKERFSLILESASTNQTSMYLCASSGPARNTIYFGEGSWLTVV.

As for this clone: The read halts 3 residues ahead of the CDR3 end, with the missing end drawn from the germline J gene. The V and J genes are TRBV20-1 and TRBJ2-3, with 7 bases lining up with TRBD1. CDR3 length: 14 residues. Germline V gene sequence: CDR1 DFQATT, CDR2 SNEGSKA (reference sequence). The CDR3 spells CSASGSSQGETQYF. The part of the CDR3 DNA that was read is TGCAGTGCTAGCGGCTCCAGCCAGGGGGAGACG.